The next 2 T cell receptor beta chains were all read from a single sample in a study of technical replicates of blood from a few donors (dated by TCRdb to the late 2010s). The library was generated by the immunoSEQ multiplex PCR assay. The source is immuneACCESS, and TCRdb retained only in-frame sequences with V and J called. Part of the clones is not carried over; for the studies checked, unresolved V genes explain less than half of this, and the remainder is unexplained. The sample table lists 85,000 to 100,000 clones, 95% of them with a count of one. The ten largest make up approximately 0.26% of the sample. Sequences were obtained from T cells isolated from PBMCs. All receptors derive from a human donor in good health.

This rearrangement joins TRBV29-1 to TRBJ1-5; a possible D gene is TRBD1 (6 bases). Germline assignment: CDR1 SQVTM and CDR2 ANQGSEA. CDR3 length: 14 residues. V lost 4 bases to trimming and J lost 1 base, with 11 bases between them. The DNA for the CDR3 is TGCAGCGTTGGTCCGCAGGGGAGCAATCAGCCCCAGCATTTT. It encodes CSVGPQGSNQPQHF.

This clone came up once. Here the CDR3 reads CARSPQGAGRKGYTF. DNA of the CDR3: TGTGCCAGAAGCCCCCAGGGGGCCGGGCGTAAAGGCTACACCTTC. V is TRBV5-3 and J is TRBJ1-2; 8 bases align to TRBD1. TRBV5-3 is recorded as an ORF, its role being uncertain. The CDR3 covers 15 residues. The ends lost 4 bases at V and 8 bases at J; junction bases unmatched: 13.